One sample yielded the 2 T cell receptor beta chains listed below, sequenced in a study of T cells in localized non-small cell lung cancer. Sequencing was performed with immunoSEQ multiplex PCR; in TCRdb, only in-frame clones are kept and a portion is missing. The sample contains roughly 30,000 clones, 88% of which appear only once. The source material was peripheral blood, sampled before any cancer treatment. Receptor source: a female donor older than 55 with stage III squamous cell lung carcinoma.

The V and J genes are TRBV4-3 and TRBJ2-7, with D possibly being TRBD1 or TRBD2 (6 bases each). CDR3 size: 15 residues. The ends were cut back, 8 bases at V and 7 bases at J, with 24 bases in the middle. The germline V gene has CDR1 LGHNA and CDR2 YSLEER. CDR3 sequence: CASQKEGGLVGEQYF. The CDR3 DNA reads as TGCGCCAGCCAGAAAGAGGGGGGCCTCGTCGGGGAGCAGTACTTC.

The chain recombines TRBV19 with TRBJ2-7; unclear D gene. Between the trimmed V and J ends, which lost 7 bases and 2 bases, there was a span of 12 bases. The CDR3 contains 13 residues. CDR1 is LNHDA, CDR2 SQIVND, per germline (reference sequence). The CDR3 spells CASKARQAYEQYF. CDR3 bases: TGTGCCAGTAAGGCGAGACAAGCCTACGAGCAGTACTTC.